The 8 T cell receptor beta chains in this list originate from one sample, sequenced in a study of cytomegalovirus exposure and HLA in healthy donors. The PCR ran on 60 Vbeta and 13 Jbeta primers. Assay used: immunoSEQ multiplex PCR; TCRdb lists only in-frame clones, some missing. The sample has more than 150,000 clones, roughly 77% seen once. The source material was PBMCs. The receptors derive from a woman in her 30s in good health and CMV-seropositive.

The rearrangement joins TRBV30 to TRBJ1-4; 8 nucleotides agree with TRBD1. The CDR3 is 15 amino acids. V shed 0 bases and J 5 bases; nucleotides not matched to a gene: 5. Germline V gene data show CDR1 as GTSNPN and CDR2 as SVGIG (reference sequence). The CDR3 reads CAWSVRTGWNEKLFF. The CDR3, as DNA: TGTGCCTGGAGTGTACGGACAGGGTGGAATGAAAAACTGTTTTTT.

The table lists this clone with a few counts. This chain links TRBV7-2 with TRBJ1-2, with 9 bases aligning to TRBD1. CDR3 size: 18 residues. The germline V gene encodes CDR1 SGHTA and CDR2 FQGNSA. J lost 0 bases, V lost 1 base, and 9 bases had no gene match. This CDR3 reads CASSLGGLRDRANYGYTF. DNA of the CDR3: TGTGCCAGCAGCTTAGGAGGTCTACGGGACAGGGCTAACTATGGCTACACCTTC.

The chain recombines TRBV11-3 with TRBJ1-2; 9 bases match TRBD1. V shed 1 base, J shed 8 bases, and the junction held 11 bases outside the gene matches. The CDR3 has 16 amino acids. Germline V gene sequence: CDR1 SGHNT, CDR2 YENEEA. CDR3 nucleotide sequence: TGTGCCAGCAGCTTAGTCGTTCAAACAGGGGGCGGAGGCTACACCTTC. This encodes CASSLVVQTGGGGYTF.

The chain has TRBV11-2 and TRBJ1-4; 8 bases map to TRBD1. The CDR3 has 14 residues. Per germline, CDR1 SGHAT and CDR2 FQNNGV. V shed 2 bases and J 4 bases; nucleotides not matched to a gene: 0. CDR3 in DNA: TGTGCCAGCAGCTTAACAGGGGGTAATGAAAAACTGTTTTTT. Protein sequence: CASSLTGGNEKLFF.

The V gene is TRBV7-9, the J gene TRBJ1-1; 10 bases align to TRBD1. The CDR3 has 15 residues. Germline CDR1 SEHNR, CDR2 FQNEAQ (reference sequence). V gave up 5 bases and J gave up 5 bases; unmatched junction bases: 8. CDR3 amino acids: CASSTKGQGITEAFF. Here the CDR3 DNA reads TGTGCCAGCAGCACTAAGGGACAGGGGATAACTGAAGCTTTCTTT.

The rearrangement links TRBV7-9 to TRBJ2-7; D is uncertain. V lost 5 bases to trimming and J lost 7 bases, with 9 bases between them. Germline loops: CDR1 SEHNR, CDR2 FQNEAQ (reference sequence). This CDR3 contains 11 residues. CDR3 in DNA: TGTGCCAGCAGCCGATACACGGAGCAGTACTTC. Translated, it gives CASSRYTEQYF.

CDR3 sequence reads: CASSPRLAGGREPFF. The CDR3 nucleotides are TGTGCCAGCAGCCCTCGACTAGCGGGGGGGCGTGAACCGTTCTTC. This rearrangement joins TRBV11-1 to TRBJ2-1; 14 bases are a match to TRBD2. V lost 5 bases and J lost 15; bases outside the gene matches: 12. The CDR3 runs to 15 residues. Germline V gene data show CDR1 as SGHAT and CDR2 as FQDESV (reference sequence).

This rearrangement joins TRBV10-3 to TRBJ1-3; tentatively, D is TRBD1 (5 bases). Trimming left V 7 bases short and J 0 bases short, with 13 bases between. Germline CDR1 and CDR2: ENHRY and SYGVKD. The CDR3 totals 15 residues. CDR3 sequence reads: CAIKGGAASGNTIYF. The DNA of the CDR3 is TGTGCCATCAAGGGTGGGGCAGCCTCTGGAAACACCATATATTTT.